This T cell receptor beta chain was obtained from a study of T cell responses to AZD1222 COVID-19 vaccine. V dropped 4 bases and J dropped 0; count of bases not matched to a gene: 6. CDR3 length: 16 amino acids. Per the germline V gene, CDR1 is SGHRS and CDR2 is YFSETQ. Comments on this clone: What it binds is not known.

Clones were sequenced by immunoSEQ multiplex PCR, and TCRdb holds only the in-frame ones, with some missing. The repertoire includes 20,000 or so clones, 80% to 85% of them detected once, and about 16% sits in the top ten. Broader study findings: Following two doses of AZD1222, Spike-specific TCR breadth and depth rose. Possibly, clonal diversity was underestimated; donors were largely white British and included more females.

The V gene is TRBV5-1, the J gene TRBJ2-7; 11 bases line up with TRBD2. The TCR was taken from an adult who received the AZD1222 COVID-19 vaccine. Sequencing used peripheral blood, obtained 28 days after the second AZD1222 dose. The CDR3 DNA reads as TGCGCCAGCAGCCAGGGGACTAGCGGTAACTCCTACGAGCAGTACTTC. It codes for CASSQGTSGNSYEQYF.